This TCR beta chain was profiled in a study of control samples from healthy donors and cancer patients. Profiled with immunoSEQ multiplex PCR; TCRdb holds only in-frame clones, not every one. The table has about 85,000 clones, about nine tenths seen once; the top ten hold over 3%. The TCR comes from a woman aged 18-29 years in good health. Material for sequencing was blood.

CDR3 DNA sequence: TGTGCCAGTAGTATAGTTTTAGGCCGGGACGGATCCTACGAGCAGTACTTC. Its protein product is CASSIVLGRDGSYEQYF. J is TRBJ2-7 and V is TRBV19; D could derive from TRBD1 or TRBD2 (5 bases each). V lost 1 base, J lost 1 base, and 17 bases lay in between. CDR1 is LNHDA and CDR2 is SQIVND in the germline V gene (reference sequence). The CDR3 runs to 17 residues.